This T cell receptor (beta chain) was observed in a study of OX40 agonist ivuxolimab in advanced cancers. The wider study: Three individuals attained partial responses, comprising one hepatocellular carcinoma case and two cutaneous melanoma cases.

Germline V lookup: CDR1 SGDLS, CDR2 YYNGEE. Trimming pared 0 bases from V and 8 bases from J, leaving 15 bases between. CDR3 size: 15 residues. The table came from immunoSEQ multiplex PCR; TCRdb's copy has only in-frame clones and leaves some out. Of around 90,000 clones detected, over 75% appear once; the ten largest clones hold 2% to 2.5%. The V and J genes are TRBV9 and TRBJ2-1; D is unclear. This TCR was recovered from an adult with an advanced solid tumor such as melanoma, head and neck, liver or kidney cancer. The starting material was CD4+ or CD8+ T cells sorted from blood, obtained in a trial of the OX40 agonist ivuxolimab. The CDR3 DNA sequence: TGTGCCAGCAGCGTAGACGTAGTAGGAGCTCATGAGCAGTTCTTC. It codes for CASSVDVVGAHEQFF. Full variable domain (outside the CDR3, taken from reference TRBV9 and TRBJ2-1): DSGVTQTPKHLITATGQRVTLRCSPRSGDLSVYWYQQSLDQGLQFLIQYYNGEERAKGNILERFSAQQFPDLHSELNLSSLELGDSALYFCASSVDVVGAHEQFFGPGTRLTVL.